One sample yielded the 21 T cell receptor beta chains listed below, sequenced in a study of response to subunit inactivated influenza vaccine. TCRdb called the RT-PCR reads again in MiXCR, with one record for every CDR3 protein. The data show roughly 700,000 distinct CDR3 sequences, about 15% seen once. This sample comprised PBMCs from blood, obtained 11 to 12 days after vaccination. The receptors originated from a man aged 45-65 years who received an inactivated influenza vaccine.

This clonotype was detected only a few times. The rearrangement links TRBV20-1 to TRBJ1-2; no firm D call. CDR3 length: 13 amino acids. Germline V CDR1 and CDR2: DFQATT, SNEGSKA (reference sequence). The V end was cut by 0 bases, the J end by 0 bases, with 5 bases between. The DNA of the CDR3 is TGCAGTGCTAGAGATACAGCTAACTATGGCTACACCTTC. As protein: CSARDTANYGYTF.

This clonotype was seen a few times. The chain employs TRBV20-1 and TRBJ2-7; TRBD1 is a possible D gene (5 bases). CDR3 size: 14 residues. Germline V gene data show CDR1 as DFQATT and CDR2 as SNEGSKA (reference sequence). V was cut by 5 bases and J by 3 bases, with 17 bases left in between. The CDR3 bases are TGCAGTGCTCCCTCGGCCAGCAGGGTCTACGAGCAGTACTTC. Protein: CSAPSASRVYEQYF.

The gene calls are TRBV7-2 and TRBJ2-7; the D gene is possibly TRBD1 (6 bases). The CDR3 length is 15 residues. V gave up 2 bases and J gave up 3 bases, with 14 bases separating them. Germline-derived CDR1 and CDR2 are SGHTA and FQGNSA. The CDR3 loop reads CASSLSGHRVYEQYF. CDR3 in DNA: TGTGCCAGCAGCTTATCAGGTCACAGGGTCTACGAGCAGTACTTC.

This clonotype was seen more than once but under ten times. The chain combines TRBV5-8 with TRBJ2-1, with 8 positions matching TRBD2. The germline CDR1 and CDR2 sequences are SGHTS and YDEGEE. Trimming cost V 9 bases and J 9 bases; bases outside gene matches: 14. The CDR3 covers 14 residues. The CDR3 here is CATDKGLGVGEQFF. CDR3 nucleotide sequence: TGTGCCACCGATAAGGGACTAGGTGTGGGTGAGCAGTTCTTC.

V and J are TRBV30 and TRBJ1-1; the D gene is possibly TRBD1 (5 bases). Germline V CDR1 and CDR2: GTSNPN, SVGIG (reference sequence). The CDR3 length is 13 residues. V was clipped by 4 bases and J by 1 base, with 10 bases between them. Here the CDR3 reads CAWIAGPNTEAFF. As DNA, the CDR3 is TGTGCCTGGATTGCAGGGCCGAACACTGAAGCTTTCTTT.

This clonotype has ten or more counts. J is TRBJ2-3 and V is TRBV6-2 or TRBV6-3, with 11 bases identical to TRBD2. V dropped 5 bases and J dropped 4; count of bases not matched to a gene: 5. The CDR3 runs 15 residues. The germline V gene has CDR1 MNHEY and CDR2 SVGEGT. In DNA form, the CDR3 reads TGTGCCAGCAGTCCGACTAGCGGGACCCCAGATACGCAGTATTTT. This translates into CASSPTSGTPDTQYF.

Many counts were recorded for this clonotype. The chain has TRBV15 and TRBJ1-1; weak D call: TRBD1 (6 bases). This CDR3 has 13 amino acids. Germline values: CDR1 LNHNV, CDR2 YYDKDF (reference sequence). Deletions cut 5 bases from V and 7 bases from J, with 14 bases between. As DNA, the CDR3 is TGTGCCACCAGCCCTCGGACAGCGGGTGAAGCTTTCTTT. This codes for CATSPRTAGEAFF.

This clonotype was seen many times. V and J are TRBV28 and TRBJ2-3; 10 bases are shared with TRBD1. Germline V gene data show CDR1 as MDHEN and CDR2 as SYDVKM. With V trimmed by 8 bases and J by 4 bases, 3 bases remained unmatched. The CDR3 covers 13 residues. The CDR3 coding sequence is TGTGCCAGCGGGACAGGGGATCCAGATACGCAGTATTTT. Translation: CASGTGDPDTQYF.

This clonotype showed up just a few times. This chain links TRBV11-2 with TRBJ2-5, with TRBD1 matching 8 bases. V was clipped by 5 bases and J by 7 bases; unmatched bases: 12. The germline CDR1 and CDR2 sequences are SGHAT and FQNNGV. CDR3 length: 15 amino acids. CDR3: CASSRSGQAGATQYF. DNA of the CDR3: TGTGCCAGCAGCCGTTCGGGACAGGCTGGGGCGACCCAGTACTTC. The whole variable domain, remainder taken from reference TRBV11-2 and TRBJ2-5, is EAGVAQSPRYKIIEKRQSVAFWCNPISGHATLYWYQQILGQGPKLLIQFQNNGVVDDSQLPKDRFSAERLKGVDSTLKIQPAKLEDSAVYLCASSRSGQAGATQYFGPGTRLLVL.

The CDR3 loop reads CASTAGPNQPQHF. The CDR3 DNA reads TGTGCCAGCACGGCAGGGCCCAATCAGCCCCAGCATTTT. The J gene is TRBJ1-5, the V gene TRBV7-6, with a tentative D call TRBD1 (5 bases). The CDR3 runs to 13 residues. The germline CDR1 and CDR2 sequences are SGHVS and FNYEAQ. Between the trimmed V and J ends, which lost 7 bases and 3 bases, there was a span of 10 bases.

The chain carries TRBV29-1 and TRBJ1-4; the D is unclear. Germline V gene lookup returns CDR1 SQVTM and CDR2 ANQGSEA. The CDR3 is 16 residues long. Between the trimmed V and J ends, which lost 2 bases and 0 bases, there was a span of 13 bases. The CDR3 is CSVETPEFTTNEKLFF. The CDR3 nucleotides read TGCAGCGTTGAAACCCCAGAGTTCACAACTAATGAAAAACTGTTTTTT.

This chain's CDR3 is CASSFTGDYYEQYF. The CDR3 region has the DNA TGTGCCAGCAGTTTTACAGGGGACTACTACGAGCAGTACTTC. The chain links TRBV12-3 or TRBV12-4 to TRBJ2-7; the D gene could be TRBD1 or TRBD2 (7 bases each). The CDR3 is made up of 14 amino acids. The germline V and J ends were trimmed by 3 bases and 3 bases, with 12 bases remaining between them.

The table lists this clonotype with a few counts. The chain has TRBV4-1 and TRBJ2-1; D unclear. The CDR3 is 11 residues long. Per germline, CDR1 MGHRA and CDR2 YSYEKL. Trimming stripped 4 bases from V and 9 bases from J, with 7 bases between. CDR3 sequence (DNA): TGCGCCAGCAGCCGTGATGGTGAGCAGTTCTTC. Protein: CASSRDGEQFF.

This clonotype showed up just a few times. Compared with germline, one end of the junction differs, possibly owing to a read error. The chain recombines TRBV20-1 with TRBJ2-7; D uncertain. CDR1 is DFQATT and CDR2 is SNEGSKA in the germline V gene (reference sequence). The CDR3 is made up of 14 amino acids. CDR3 nucleotides: TGCAGTGCTAGAGATCCGGCACCCAACGGCTTCACCGTTTTC. Translating it yields CSARDPAPNGFTVF.

The V and J genes are TRBV7-3 and TRBJ2-1; 10 bases match TRBD2. V shed 3 bases and J 7 bases; nucleotides not matched to a gene: 9. Per the germline V gene, CDR1 is SGHTA and CDR2 is FQGTGA. CDR3 size: 16 residues. CDR3 sequence: CASSFSYTSGINEQFF. The DNA for the CDR3 is TGTGCCAGCAGCTTTAGTTATACTAGCGGGATTAATGAGCAGTTCTTC.

This clonotype was observed a few times. This chain uses TRBV12-3 or TRBV12-4 with TRBJ1-2; no definite D call. The CDR3 loop spans 15 amino acids. V dropped 6 bases and J dropped 1 base, with 15 bases sitting between them. The DNA of the CDR3 is TGTGCCAGCAGCCCATGGGGAAATATTAACTATGGCTACACCTTC. This translates into CASSPWGNINYGYTF.

The V call is TRBV7-2, the J call TRBJ2-7; D possibly corresponds to TRBD1 (6 bases). Trimming removed 0 bases from V and 3 bases from J, with 12 bases in between. This CDR3 region has 15 residues. CDR1 and CDR2 (germline): SGHTA, FQGNSA. The CDR3 loop is CASSLALDSHYEQYF. In DNA form, the CDR3 reads TGTGCCAGCAGCTTAGCCTTGGACAGCCACTACGAGCAGTACTTC.

This chain joins TRBV3-1 and TRBJ1-2, with 10 nucleotides matching TRBD1. The germline V gene has CDR1 LGHDT and CDR2 YNNKEL (reference sequence). V trimming: 6 bases; J trimming: 6 bases; junction bases outside the gene matches: 4. The CDR3 has 13 residues. The CDR3 loop reads CASRKTGGHGYTF. In DNA, the CDR3 is TGTGCCAGCAGGAAGACAGGGGGCCATGGCTACACCTTC.

This clonotype occurred a few times. V and J are TRBV6-2 or TRBV6-3 and TRBJ2-7; weak D call: TRBD1 (5 bases). V dropped 6 bases and J dropped 5 bases, with 20 bases sitting between them. The CDR3 covers 15 residues. Germline V lookup: CDR1 MNHEY, CDR2 SVGEGT. Here the CDR3 reads CASSLLPYRSHEQYF. As DNA, the CDR3 is TGTGCCAGCAGCTTACTTCCCTACAGGTCCCACGAGCAGTACTTC.

J is TRBJ2-1 and V is TRBV20-1, with 10 positions matching TRBD2. Germline loops: CDR1 DFQATT, CDR2 SNEGSKA (reference sequence). V dropped 1 base and J dropped 2; count of bases not matched to a gene: 14. This CDR3 has 19 residues. CDR3 loop: CSARVLGGSSGGPYNEQFF. The CDR3 DNA follows: TGCAGTGCTAGAGTCTTAGGGGGGTCTAGCGGGGGACCCTACAATGAGCAGTTCTTC.

This chain uses TRBV12-3 or TRBV12-4 with TRBJ1-5; no clear D gene. This CDR3 has 17 residues. The germline V and J ends were trimmed by 6 bases and 0 bases, with 18 bases remaining between them. CDR3 DNA: TGTGCCAGCAGAATTCCGGGTTCCGACTATAGCAATCAGCCCCAGCATTTT. Encoded protein: CASRIPGSDYSNQPQHF.